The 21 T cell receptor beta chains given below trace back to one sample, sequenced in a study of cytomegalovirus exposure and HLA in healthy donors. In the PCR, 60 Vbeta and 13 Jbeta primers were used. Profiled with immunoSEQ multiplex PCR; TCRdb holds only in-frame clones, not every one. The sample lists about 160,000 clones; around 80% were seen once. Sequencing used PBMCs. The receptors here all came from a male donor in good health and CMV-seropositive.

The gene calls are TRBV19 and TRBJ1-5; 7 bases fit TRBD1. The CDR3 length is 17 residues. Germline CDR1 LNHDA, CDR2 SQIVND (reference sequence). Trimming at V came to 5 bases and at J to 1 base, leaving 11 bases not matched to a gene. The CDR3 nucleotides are TGTGCCAGTAGTCTACGACAGGGAACCTCAAGCAATCAGCCCCAGCATTTT. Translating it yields CASSLRQGTSSNQPQHF.

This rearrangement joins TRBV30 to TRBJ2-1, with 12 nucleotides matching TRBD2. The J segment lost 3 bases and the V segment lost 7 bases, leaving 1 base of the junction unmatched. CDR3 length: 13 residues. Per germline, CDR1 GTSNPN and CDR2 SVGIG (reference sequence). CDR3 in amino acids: CALTSGGYNEQFF. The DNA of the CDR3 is TGTGCCTTGACTAGCGGGGGCTACAATGAGCAGTTCTTC.

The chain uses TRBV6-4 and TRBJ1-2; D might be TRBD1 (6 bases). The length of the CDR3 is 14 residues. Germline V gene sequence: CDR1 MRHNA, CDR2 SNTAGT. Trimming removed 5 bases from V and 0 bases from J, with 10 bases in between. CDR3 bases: TGTGCCAGCAGTAGAGACAGGACTAACTATGGCTACACCTTC. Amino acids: CASSRDRTNYGYTF.

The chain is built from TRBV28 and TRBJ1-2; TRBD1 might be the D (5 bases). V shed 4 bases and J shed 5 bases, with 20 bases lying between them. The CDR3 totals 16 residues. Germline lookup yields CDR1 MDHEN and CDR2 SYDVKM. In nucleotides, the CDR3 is TGTGCCAGCAGTTCTTCAACAACCAGCGGGGGTTATGGCTACACCTTC. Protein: CASSSSTTSGGYGYTF.

In DNA, the CDR3 is TGTGCCAGTAGTCGACTAGCGGAACGTTTTGCAGATACGCAGTATTTT. Protein sequence: CASSRLAERFADTQYF. This sequence joins TRBV19 and TRBJ2-3; TRBD2 aligns across 9 bases. V lost 5 bases and J lost 4; bases outside the gene matches: 10. CDR1 and CDR2 from the germline V gene are LNHDA and SQIVND (reference sequence). The CDR3 runs to 16 residues.

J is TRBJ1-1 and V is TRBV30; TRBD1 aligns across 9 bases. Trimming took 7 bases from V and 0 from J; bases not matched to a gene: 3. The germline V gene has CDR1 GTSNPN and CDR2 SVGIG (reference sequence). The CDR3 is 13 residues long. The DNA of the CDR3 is TGTGCCTTGTACAGGGGGCTGAACACTGAAGCTTTCTTT. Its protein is CALYRGLNTEAFF. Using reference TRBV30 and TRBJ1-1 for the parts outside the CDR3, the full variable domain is SQTIHQWPATLVQPVGSPLSLECTVEGTSNPNLYWYRQAAGRGLQLLFYSVGIGQISSEVPQNLSASRPQDRQFILSSKKLLLSDSGFYLCALYRGLNTEAFFGQGTRLTVV.

CDR3 region: CASASGGYNEQFF. The CDR3 DNA is TGTGCTAGTGCCTCGGGGGGCTACAATGAGCAGTTCTTC. This chain joins TRBV12-5 and TRBJ2-1, with TRBD2 matching over 7 bases. This CDR3 spans 13 amino acids. Germline trimming cut 7 bases from V and 3 bases from J; bases unmatched to any gene: 3. Germline V CDR1 and CDR2: LGHNT, FRNRAP.

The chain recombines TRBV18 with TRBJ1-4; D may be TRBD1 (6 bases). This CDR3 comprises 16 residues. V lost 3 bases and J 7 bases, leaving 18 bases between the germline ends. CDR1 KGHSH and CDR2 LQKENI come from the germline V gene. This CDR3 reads CASSPDEGVGGEKLFF. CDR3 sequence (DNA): TGTGCCAGCTCACCGGATGAGGGGGTTGGTGGTGAAAAACTGTTTTTT.

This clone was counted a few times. CDR3 amino acids: CASSSRDSNTEAFF. CDR3 DNA: TGTGCCAGCAGCAGTCGGGACAGCAACACTGAAGCTTTCTTT. The chain has TRBV5-5 and TRBJ1-1; TRBD1 matches 7 bases. V lost 4 bases, J lost 2 bases, and 5 bases stayed unmatched. The CDR3 is made up of 14 amino acids. Germline-derived CDR1 and CDR2 are SGHKS and YYEKEE (reference sequence).

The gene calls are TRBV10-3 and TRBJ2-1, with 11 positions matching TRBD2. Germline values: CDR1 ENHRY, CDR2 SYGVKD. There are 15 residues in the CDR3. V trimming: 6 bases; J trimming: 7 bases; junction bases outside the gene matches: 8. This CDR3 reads CAIRMTSGELNEQFF. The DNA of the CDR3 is TGTGCCATCAGGATGACTAGCGGGGAGTTGAATGAGCAGTTCTTC.

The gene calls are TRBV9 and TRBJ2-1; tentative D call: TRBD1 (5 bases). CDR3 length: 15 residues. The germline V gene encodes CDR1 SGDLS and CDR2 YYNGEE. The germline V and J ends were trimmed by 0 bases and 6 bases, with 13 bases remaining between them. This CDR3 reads CASSVVGAGPNEQFF. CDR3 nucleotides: TGTGCCAGCAGCGTAGTTGGCGCAGGGCCCAATGAGCAGTTCTTC.

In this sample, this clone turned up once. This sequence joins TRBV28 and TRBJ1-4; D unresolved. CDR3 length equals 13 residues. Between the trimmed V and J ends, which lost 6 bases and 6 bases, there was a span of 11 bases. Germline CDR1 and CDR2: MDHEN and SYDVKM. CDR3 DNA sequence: TGTGCCAGCAGGTCGCGCTCTGATGAAAAACTGTTTTTT. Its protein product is CASRSRSDEKLFF.

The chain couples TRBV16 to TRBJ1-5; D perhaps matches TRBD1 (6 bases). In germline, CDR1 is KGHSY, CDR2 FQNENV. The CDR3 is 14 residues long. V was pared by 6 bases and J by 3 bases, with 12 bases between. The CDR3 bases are TGTGCCAGCAGACGGACAGCCACCAATCAGCCCCAGCATTTT. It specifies CASRRTATNQPQHF. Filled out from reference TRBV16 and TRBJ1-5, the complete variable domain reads GEEVAQTPKHLVRGEGQKAKLYCAPIKGHSYVFWYQQVLKNEFKFLISFQNENVFDETGMPKERFSAKCLPNSPCSLEIQATKLEDSAVYFCASRRTATNQPQHFGDGTRLSIL.

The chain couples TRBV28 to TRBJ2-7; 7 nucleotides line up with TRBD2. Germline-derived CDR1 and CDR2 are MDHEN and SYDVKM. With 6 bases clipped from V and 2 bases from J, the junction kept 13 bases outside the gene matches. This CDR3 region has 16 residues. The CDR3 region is CASSPSFGGITYEQYF. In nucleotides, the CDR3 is TGTGCCAGCAGCCCCAGCTTCGGGGGGATTACCTACGAGCAGTACTTC.

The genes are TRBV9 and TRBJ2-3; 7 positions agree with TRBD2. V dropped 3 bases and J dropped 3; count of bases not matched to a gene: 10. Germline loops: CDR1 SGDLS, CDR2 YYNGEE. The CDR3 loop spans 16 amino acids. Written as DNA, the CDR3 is TGTGCCAGCAGCGCCTTCGCGGGAGTGGAGACAGATACGCAGTATTTT. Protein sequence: CASSAFAGVETDTQYF.

CDR3 in DNA: TGCGCCAGCAGCCATGGAGCTGGGGGGAGAAGAGGCTATGGCTACACCTTC. It codes for CASSHGAGGRRGYGYTF. The chain recombines TRBV4-1 with TRBJ1-2; D might be TRBD1 (5 bases). The germline V gene has CDR1 MGHRA and CDR2 YSYEKL. Trimming shortened V by 3 bases and J by 4 bases, and 21 bases separated the two germline ends. The CDR3 has 17 residues.

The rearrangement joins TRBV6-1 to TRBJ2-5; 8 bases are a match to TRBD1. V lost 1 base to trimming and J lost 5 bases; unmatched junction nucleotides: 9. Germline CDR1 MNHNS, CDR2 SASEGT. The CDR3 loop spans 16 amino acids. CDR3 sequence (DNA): TGTGCCAGCAGTGAAGGGGTTAACAGGGGGAGGGAGACCCAGTACTTC. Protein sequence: CASSEGVNRGRETQYF.

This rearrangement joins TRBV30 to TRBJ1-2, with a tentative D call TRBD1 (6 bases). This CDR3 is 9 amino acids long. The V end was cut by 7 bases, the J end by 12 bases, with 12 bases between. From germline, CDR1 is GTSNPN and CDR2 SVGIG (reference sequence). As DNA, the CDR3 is TGTGCCTCGGGACAACTGGACACCTTC. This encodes CASGQLDTF.

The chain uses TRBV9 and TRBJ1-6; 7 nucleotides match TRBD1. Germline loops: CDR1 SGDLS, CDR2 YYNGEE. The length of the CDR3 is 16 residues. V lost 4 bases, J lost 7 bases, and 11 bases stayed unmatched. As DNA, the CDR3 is TGTGCCAGCAGCCCATTTGACAGGGTTCCAAATTCACCCCTCCACTTT. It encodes CASSPFDRVPNSPLHF.

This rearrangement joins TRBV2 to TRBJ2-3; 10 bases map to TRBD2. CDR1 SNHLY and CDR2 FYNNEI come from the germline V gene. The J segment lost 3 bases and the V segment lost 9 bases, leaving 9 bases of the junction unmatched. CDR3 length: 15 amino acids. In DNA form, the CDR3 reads TGTGCCAGAAGCGAGCTAGCGGGAGTAACAGATACGCAGTATTTT. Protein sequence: CARSELAGVTDTQYF.

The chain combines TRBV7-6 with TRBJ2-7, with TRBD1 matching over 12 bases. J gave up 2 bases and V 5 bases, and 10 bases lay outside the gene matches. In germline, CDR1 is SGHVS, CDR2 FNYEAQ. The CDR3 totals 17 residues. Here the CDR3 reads CASSARDRGLATYEQYF. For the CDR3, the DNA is TGTGCCAGCAGCGCTCGGGACAGGGGGCTTGCTACCTACGAGCAGTACTTC.